The 20 T cell receptor beta chains below all came from one sample that was sequenced in a study of cytomegalovirus exposure and HLA in healthy donors. PCR was performed using 60 Vbeta and 13 Jbeta primers. The assay was immunoSEQ multiplex PCR, and TCRdb's table has in-frame clones only and misses some. In the table there are about 110,000 clones, roughly 80% of which are singletons. The sequenced sample consisted of PBMCs. These receptors were collected from a man in his 60s in good health and CMV-seronegative.

The V gene is TRBV9, the J gene TRBJ1-4; possibly TRBD1 for D (6 bases). The CDR3 is made up of 16 amino acids. Germline loops: CDR1 SGDLS, CDR2 YYNGEE. V was pared by 3 bases and J by 4 bases, with 16 bases between. The CDR3 loop is CASSASGQLYNEKLFF. The CDR3 coding sequence is TGTGCCAGCAGCGCGTCCGGACAGCTTTATAATGAAAAACTGTTTTTT.

This chain connects TRBV2 to TRBJ2-1; 10 bases align to TRBD1. The CDR3 extends over 14 amino acids. V shed 9 bases, J shed 4 bases, and the junction held 6 bases outside the gene matches. From germline, CDR1 is SNHLY and CDR2 FYNNEI. The CDR3 spells CASSRDRGYNEQFF. CDR3 nucleotides: TGTGCCAGTTCTCGGGACAGGGGTTACAATGAGCAGTTCTTC.

In DNA form, the CDR3 reads TGCGCCAGCAGCTTCGGACAGGCTTCTAACTATGGCTACACCTTC. It is translated as CASSFGQASNYGYTF. The rearrangement links TRBV5-1 to TRBJ1-2; 7 bases are shared with TRBD1. Looked up from germline, CDR1 is SGHRS and CDR2 is YFSETQ. The CDR3 is 15 residues long. J was trimmed by 0 bases and V by 2 bases; bases with no gene match: 4.

The chain employs TRBV7-2 and TRBJ1-1; D remains ambiguous. CDR3 size: 13 residues. V was cut by 10 bases and J by 4 bases, with 16 bases left in between. Germline V gene lookup returns CDR1 SGHTA and CDR2 FQGNSA. The CDR3 here is CATREGGSTEAFF. Here the CDR3 DNA reads TGTGCCACCAGAGAGGGTGGCAGCACTGAAGCTTTCTTT.

J is TRBJ1-3 and V is TRBV18; D not certain. Germline CDR1 reads KGHSH; CDR2 reads LQKENI. The CDR3 spans 16 residues. Trimming left V 4 bases short and J 5 bases short, with 18 bases between. The CDR3 DNA sequence: TGTGCCAGCTCACTCGGGAACCATACAGCGAGAAACACCATATATTTT. This translates into CASSLGNHTARNTIYF.

This clone was counted a few times. The chain uses TRBV27 and TRBJ1-6; perhaps TRBD1 as D (5 bases). The CDR3 has 14 residues. The ends were cut back, 5 bases at V and 5 bases at J, with 10 bases in the middle. Germline CDR1 and CDR2: MNHEY and SMNVEV (reference sequence). The CDR3 DNA is TGTGCCAGCAGTCTGTACAGGAATAATTCACCCCTCCACTTT. It specifies CASSLYRNNSPLHF.

The genes are TRBV28 and TRBJ1-5, with D possibly TRBD1 on 5 matching bases. V was clipped by 5 bases and J by 0 bases, with 11 bases between them. Germline V lookup: CDR1 MDHEN, CDR2 SYDVKM. The CDR3 totals 15 residues. CDR3 sequence reads: CASSHRGYSNQPQHF. CDR3 nucleotides: TGTGCCAGCAGTCACCGGGGGTATAGCAATCAGCCCCAGCATTTT.

V usage is TRBV5-1 and J usage is TRBJ2-2, with D possibly matching TRBD1 (6 bases). The CDR3 is made up of 16 amino acids. Trimming left V 4 bases short and J 3 bases short, with 16 bases between. CDR1 is SGHRS and CDR2 is YFSETQ in the germline V gene. The CDR3 protein is CASSKDRLRDTGELFF. As DNA, the CDR3 is TGCGCCAGCAGCAAAGACAGGCTGAGGGACACCGGGGAGCTGTTTTTT.

This chain connects TRBV4-3 to TRBJ2-7, with TRBD2 identical over 10 bases. This CDR3 has 14 residues. J lost 3 bases, V lost 6 bases, and 5 bases had no gene match. Germline CDR1 LGHNA, CDR2 YSLEER. CDR3 in amino acids: CASSYGTSDYEQYF. CDR3 sequence (DNA): TGCGCCAGCAGTTATGGGACTAGCGACTACGAGCAGTACTTC.

This rearrangement joins TRBV5-1 to TRBJ2-1; unclear D gene. CDR1 SGHRS and CDR2 YFSETQ come from the germline V gene. CDR3 length equals 14 residues. The V and J ends lost 1 base and 4 bases respectively, with 9 bases between them. DNA for the CDR3: TGCGCCAGCAGCTTGCCCACTCGATACAATGAGCAGTTCTTC. It encodes CASSLPTRYNEQFF.

V and J are TRBV19 and TRBJ1-5; no clear D gene. Germline CDR1 reads LNHDA; CDR2 reads SQIVND (reference sequence). Trimming cost V 7 bases and J 5 bases, with 18 bases left between them. The CDR3 is 15 residues long. Here the CDR3 DNA reads TGTGCCAGTACCTCCCTCGGCGGGTCGGATCAGCCCCAGCATTTT. Translation: CASTSLGGSDQPQHF.

The chain uses TRBV5-6 and TRBJ2-5; TRBD2 matches at 9 bases. J gave up 1 base and V 0 bases, and 4 bases lay outside the gene matches. The germline V gene encodes CDR1 SGHDT and CDR2 YYEEEE. The CDR3 has 16 amino acids. This CDR3 is CASSLGVAGVQETQYF. For the CDR3, the DNA is TGTGCCAGCAGCTTGGGGGTAGCGGGGGTCCAAGAGACCCAGTACTTC.

The chain links TRBV30 to TRBJ1-2; 10 bases agree with TRBD1. The germline CDR1 and CDR2 sequences are GTSNPN and SVGIG (reference sequence). Unmatched junction bases numbered 4, after V lost 4 bases and J lost 2 bases. This CDR3 is 14 amino acids long. In DNA form, the CDR3 reads TGTGCCTGGACTATGGGACAGGGGAACTATGGCTACACCTTC. Residues: CAWTMGQGNYGYTF.

This chain links TRBV28 with TRBJ2-1; TRBD2 might be the D (6 bases). The germline V gene encodes CDR1 MDHEN and CDR2 SYDVKM. The CDR3 is made up of 15 amino acids. V was shortened by 5 bases and J by 1 base, with 12 bases between the two germline ends. The CDR3 DNA is TGTGCCAGCAGTCCCGTAGCGGATTCCTACAATGAGCAGTTCTTC. Translating it yields CASSPVADSYNEQFF.

J is TRBJ2-1 and V is TRBV5-4; 12 nucleotides align to TRBD2. Looked up from germline, CDR1 is SGHNT and CDR2 is YYREEE (reference sequence). The CDR3 is 16 residues long. Trimming removed 1 base from V and 8 bases from J; junction bases left unmatched: 7. The CDR3 loop reads CASSLKASGGADEQFF. Here the CDR3 DNA reads TGTGCCAGCAGCTTGAAGGCTAGCGGGGGGGCGGATGAGCAGTTCTTC.

This clone was seen just once. DNA of the CDR3: TGCGCCAGCAGCTTGGGGGACAGGGTTGGTGAGACCCAGTACTTC. This encodes CASSLGDRVGETQYF. The rearrangement uses TRBV5-1 and TRBJ2-5, with 9 bases lining up with TRBD1. Unmatched junction bases numbered 5, after V lost 0 bases and J lost 5 bases. CDR3 size: 15 residues. CDR1 SGHRS and CDR2 YFSETQ come from the germline V gene. Supplemented by reference TRBV5-1 and TRBJ2-5, the full variable domain reads KAGVTQTPRYLIKTRGQQVTLSCSPISGHRSVSWYQQTPGQGLQFLFEYFSETQRNKGNFPGRFSGRQFSNSRSEMNVSTLELGDSALYLCASSLGDRVGETQYFGPGTRLLVL.

The V and J genes are TRBV5-1 and TRBJ2-3; TRBD2 matches 7 bases. This CDR3 has 17 amino acids. V lost 3 bases to trimming and J lost 0 bases; unmatched junction nucleotides: 10. Germline CDR1 and CDR2: SGHRS and YFSETQ. CDR3 residues: CASSSYRTSESTDTQYF. Here the CDR3 DNA reads TGCGCCAGCAGCTCCTACCGAACTAGCGAGAGCACAGATACGCAGTATTTT.

The V gene is TRBV7-2, the J gene TRBJ2-1, with TRBD2 as a possible D gene (5 bases). V lost 5 bases, J lost 3 bases, and 17 bases lay in between. The length of the CDR3 is 16 residues. Germline values: CDR1 SGHTA, CDR2 FQGNSA. Written as DNA, the CDR3 is TGTGCCAGCAGCCGGACTCCCGATACGAACTACAATGAGCAGTTCTTC. This translates into CASSRTPDTNYNEQFF.

The chain uses TRBV7-7 and TRBJ2-5; TRBD1 aligns across 9 bases. The CDR3 spans 14 residues. The V gene's germline CDR1 is SSHAT and CDR2 FNYEAQ (reference sequence). Losses at the gene ends were 5 bases for V and 5 bases for J; bases not matched to a gene: 6. Here the CDR3 DNA reads TGTGCCAGCAGCCGACAGGGGGTTCATGAGACCCAGTACTTC. It translates to CASSRQGVHETQYF.

As DNA, the CDR3 is TGTGCCAGCAGCCCCCGGACACTCGAAAAACTGTTTTTT. It specifies CASSPRTLEKLFF. The chain is built from TRBV6-1 and TRBJ1-4; D may be TRBD1 (5 bases). This CDR3 contains 13 residues. Trimming left V 6 bases short and J 8 bases short, with 13 bases between. Germline V lookup: CDR1 MNHNS, CDR2 SASEGT.